This T cell receptor (beta chain) was captured by sequencing in a study of T cell changes during pregnancy in multiple sclerosis. Profiled with immunoSEQ multiplex PCR; TCRdb holds only in-frame clones, not every one. The data contain more than 40,000 clones, nearly 90% of them singletons. Germline V gene lookup returns CDR1 SEHNR and CDR2 FQNEAQ (reference sequence). The CDR3 extends over 14 amino acids. V dropped 5 bases and J dropped 2 bases, with 12 bases sitting between them. The chain is built from TRBV7-9 and TRBJ1-2; a weak D match, TRBD1 (6 bases). The sample here was CD4+ T cells from peripheral blood mononuclear cells, taken in the first trimester of pregnancy. This sequence originates from a female donor with multiple sclerosis, enrolled in a pregnancy study. This CDR3 is CASSDLQGNYGYTF. As DNA, the CDR3 is TGTGCCAGCAGCGATTTACAGGGAAACTATGGCTACACCTTC.